Reported below is one TCR beta chain. Its antigen is not known. Germline values: CDR1 LNHDA, CDR2 SQIVND (reference sequence). Deletions cut 4 bases from V and 6 bases from J, with 16 bases between. This CDR3 contains 14 residues. The table came from immunoSEQ multiplex PCR; TCRdb's copy has only in-frame clones and leaves some out. The sample gives about 130,000 clones, roughly 90% of which show up once; approximately 1.5% is in the top ten. This specimen comes from a study of T cells in localized non-small cell lung cancer. Study-level results: Out of the top 100 tumor clones, a median around 57 were seen in adjacent lung. It was uninvolved adjacent lung that showed the highest T cell clonality, exceeding tumor.

Material: peripheral blood, obtained before any cancer treatment. V gene TRBV19 combines with J gene TRBJ2-7, with D tentatively TRBD2 (5 bases). This clonotype originated in a female donor at least 60 years old with stage I lung adenocarcinoma. The CDR3, as DNA: TGTGCCAGTAGTAAGGCGGGTCGCATCCTCGAGCAGTACTTC. Translating it yields CASSKAGRILEQYF.